This TCR beta chain was identified in a study of T cell responses to AZD1222 COVID-19 vaccine. The CDR3 consists of 17 residues. Germline trimming cut 5 bases from V and 2 bases from J; bases unmatched to any gene: 9. Looked up from germline, CDR1 is SGHVS and CDR2 is FQNEAQ. The protocol was immunoSEQ multiplex PCR, while the TCRdb copy is restricted to in-frame clones and leaves out a portion. The table has about 120,000 clones, under 85% seen once; the top ten hold less than 8%. Study-level points and caveats: In all cases, repertoires were sampled only after the peak T cell response.

Worth noting for this clone: The antigen is not known.

The clonotype was recovered from an adult in good health. The source material was peripheral blood, sampled on day 0 of AZD1222 vaccination. The chain links TRBV7-8 to TRBJ2-1; 10 bases line up with TRBD1. The CDR3 here is CASSPGQGSNPYNEQFF. The CDR3 DNA is TGTGCCAGCAGCCCGGGACAGGGGTCCAACCCCTACAATGAGCAGTTCTTC.